The subject of this entry is one TCR beta chain. What it recognizes is unknown. The source of the sample is a study of blood T cells in healthy people across ages. The CDR3 loop spans 15 amino acids. Trimming took 1 base from V and 10 from J; bases not matched to a gene: 9. Germline V gene sequence: CDR1 LGHDT, CDR2 YNNKEL (reference sequence). The study's findings and limits: The fall in TCR beta diversity per million T cells was roughly linear with age. Underestimates were what the diversity estimates from one million T cells were considered to be.

Peripheral blood, roughly 11 milliliters per donor, was collected. It was with a sample-barcoded 5' primer and a J-beta primer mix that a second PCR of roughly 7 to 12 cycles was run. With 12 random nucleotides, a template-switch adaptor tagged each individual cDNA molecule. TCRdb reprocessed the 5' RACE reads via MiXCR and lists one record per CDR3 protein. This sample has roughly 1.6 million distinct CDR3 sequences, with about 35% found just once. The chain links TRBV3-1 to TRBJ2-1; 8 bases align to TRBD2. The sequence was obtained from a woman aged 25 to 39 in good health. Sequencing used blood. Written as DNA, the CDR3 is TGTGCCAGCAGCCAAGGGAGCGGGGGCACCTTCGAGCAGTTCTTC. It encodes CASSQGSGGTFEQFF.